One sample yielded the 32 T cell receptor beta chains listed below, sequenced in a study of T cells in Graves' hyperthyroidism and ophthalmopathy. The source material, RNA transcripts, was used to amplify TCR beta CDR3 regions. Initially, a first-round RT-PCR of the TCR CDR3 employed the HTBI primer set. TCRdb used MiXCR to reprocess the multiplex PCR reads, holding one entry per CDR3 protein. The data show 550,000 to 850,000 distinct CDR3 sequences, under 20% seen once. Sequenced input: blood. All receptors come from a woman aged 45-60 years with Graves' hyperthyroidism that later progressed to Graves' ophthalmopathy.

This clonotype was observed a handful of times. The chain recombines TRBV4-1 with TRBJ2-5; no definite D call. The V gene lost 2 bases and the J gene lost 4 bases, with 11 bases spanning the gap. Germline V lookup: CDR1 MGHRA, CDR2 YSYEKL. This CDR3 spans 14 amino acids. In nucleotides, the CDR3 is TGCGCCAGCAGCCAACTTGGAGTCCGAGAGACCCAGTACTTC. It encodes CASSQLGVRETQYF.

This clonotype was detected a few times. The chain combines TRBV5-8 with TRBJ2-1; TRBD1 aligns across 7 bases. V lost 3 bases and J lost 0; bases outside the gene matches: 6. Germline loops: CDR1 SGHTS, CDR2 YDEGEE. The CDR3 is made up of 16 amino acids. The CDR3 bases are TGTGCCAGCAGCTCGTGGTCAGGGGGCTCCTACAATGAGCAGTTCTTC. It is translated as CASSSWSGGSYNEQFF.

This clonotype showed up many times. The rearrangement uses TRBV13 and TRBJ2-7, with TRBD1 matching over 10 bases. The junction had 10 bases not matched to a gene; V was cut back by 6 bases and J by 5 bases. Per the germline V gene, CDR1 is PRHDT and CDR2 is FYEKMQ (reference sequence). CDR3 length: 15 amino acids. The CDR3 coding sequence is TGTGCCAGCAGTGCATGGGACAGGGGAGGGGACGAGCAGTACTTC. Amino acid sequence: CASSAWDRGGDEQYF. The whole variable domain, filled in from reference TRBV13 and TRBJ2-7, reads AAGVIQSPRHLIKEKRETATLKCYPIPRHDTVYWYQQGPGQDPQFLISFYEKMQSDKGSIPDRFSAQQFSDYHSELNMSSLELGDSALYFCASSAWDRGGDEQYFGPGTRLTVT.

This clonotype was observed many times. The gene calls are TRBV12-3 or TRBV12-4 and TRBJ2-1, with D perhaps TRBD1 (5 bases). Between the trimmed V and J ends, which lost 5 bases and 8 bases, there was a span of 10 bases. CDR3 length: 12 amino acids. This chain's CDR3 is CASSIQGYEQFF. CDR3 nucleotide sequence: TGTGCCAGCAGTATCCAGGGTTATGAGCAGTTCTTC.

This clonotype was seen many times. This sequence joins TRBV2 and TRBJ1-1, with D unclear. The germline V gene encodes CDR1 SNHLY and CDR2 FYNNEI. Deletions cut 4 bases from V and 3 bases from J, with 18 bases between. The CDR3 is 16 amino acids. CDR3 loop: CASSVDLGRRYTEAFF. Here the CDR3 DNA reads TGTGCCAGCAGTGTAGATCTAGGCAGGAGGTACACTGAAGCTTTCTTT.

This clonotype was seen many times. V is TRBV3-1 and J is TRBJ2-1; no firm D call. The CDR3 has 15 amino acids. The V end lost 1 base, the J end lost 4 bases, and 11 bases lay between the germline ends. Germline values: CDR1 LGHDT, CDR2 YNNKEL (reference sequence). CDR3 bases: TGTGCCAGCAGCCAAGCGATGGAGCCTTACAATGAGCAGTTCTTC. Protein sequence: CASSQAMEPYNEQFF.

V usage is TRBV9 and J usage is TRBJ1-5; a possible D gene is TRBD1 (6 bases). V dropped 4 bases and J dropped 7 bases, with 15 bases sitting between them. The CDR3 runs 14 residues. The germline gives CDR1 SGDLS, CDR2 YYNGEE. The CDR3 is CASSFLPGAQPQHF. The CDR3 DNA sequence: TGTGCCAGCAGCTTCCTCCCGGGGGCCCAGCCCCAGCATTTT.

This clonotype was seen repeatedly, ten times or more. The chain carries TRBV18 and TRBJ2-7; TRBD1 matches 8 bases. The CDR3 extends over 15 amino acids. The V gene end was trimmed by 3 bases and the J gene end by 6 bases; junction bases not matched to a gene: 10. Germline V gene sequence: CDR1 KGHSH, CDR2 LQKENI. The CDR3 sequence is CASSPQGATSAEQYF. DNA of the CDR3: TGTGCCAGCTCACCGCAGGGGGCGACCTCCGCCGAGCAGTACTTC.

This clonotype has ten or more counts. The genes are TRBV11-2 and TRBJ2-4; tentatively, D is TRBD1 or TRBD2 (6 bases each). This CDR3 contains 18 residues. The ends were cut back, 5 bases at V and 3 bases at J, with 23 bases in the middle. CDR1 SGHAT and CDR2 FQNNGV come from the germline V gene. CDR3 DNA: TGTGCCAGCAGCGCAGCGGGTTTCGCACAGGGTGGCAAAAACATTCAGTACTTC. This sequence encodes CASSAAGFAQGGKNIQYF.

This clonotype was seen a handful of times. The J gene is TRBJ1-1, the V gene TRBV7-2; D perhaps matches TRBD1 (5 bases). Germline CDR1 and CDR2: SGHTA and FQGNSA. The CDR3 contains 13 residues. The ends were cut back, 4 bases at V and 6 bases at J, with 12 bases in the middle. As DNA, the CDR3 is TGTGCCAGCAGCTGGATTCAGGGATCTGAAGCTTTCTTT. Translation gives CASSWIQGSEAFF.

In this sample, this clonotype turned up a few times. This clone may be a read error of a much larger clone one base away. The chain combines TRBV18 with TRBJ1-1, with D unresolved. The CDR3 contains 13 residues. Germline CDR1 is KGHSH and CDR2 is LQKENI. The CDR3 sequence is CASSPPPGTEALF. The DNA of the CDR3 is TGTGCCAGCTCACCACCCCCCGGCACTGAAGCTCTCTTT.

This clonotype turned up a few times. V gene TRBV4-1 combines with J gene TRBJ2-1; 11 positions agree with TRBD2. The CDR3 consists of 17 residues. V dropped 5 bases and J dropped 4; count of bases not matched to a gene: 10. Looked up from germline, CDR1 is MGHRA and CDR2 is YSYEKL. This CDR3 is CASSDPAVAGGYNEQFF. CDR3 DNA: TGCGCCAGCAGCGACCCGGCCGTAGCGGGGGGGTACAATGAGCAGTTCTTC.

This clonotype appeared many times. This chain uses TRBV20-1 with TRBJ2-3; possible D gene TRBD1, 5 bases. Germline CDR1 reads DFQATT; CDR2 reads SNEGSKA (reference sequence). The CDR3 has 16 amino acids. V dropped 3 bases and J dropped 0 bases, with 16 bases sitting between them. CDR3 protein: CSASSSHRISTDTQYF. The CDR3 bases are TGCAGTGCTAGCTCAAGCCACAGGATAAGCACAGATACGCAGTATTTT.

Only a few counts were recorded for this clonotype. V gene TRBV5-1 combines with J gene TRBJ1-1; maybe TRBD1 (6 bases). The germline gives CDR1 SGHRS, CDR2 YFSETQ. The V and J ends lost 0 bases and 1 base respectively, with 10 bases between them. CDR3 length: 15 residues. The chain's CDR3 is CASSLGGHQNTEAFF. DNA of the CDR3: TGCGCCAGCAGCTTGGGGGGACACCAGAACACTGAAGCTTTCTTT.

The chain carries TRBV5-6 and TRBJ2-2; D possibly corresponds to TRBD2 (6 bases). The V gene's germline CDR1 is SGHDT and CDR2 YYEEEE. Between the trimmed V and J ends, which lost 3 bases and 4 bases, there was a span of 13 bases. CDR3 size: 15 residues. The chain's CDR3 is CASSSDYVSTGELFF. The CDR3 region has the DNA TGTGCCAGCAGCTCGGACTACGTTTCCACCGGGGAGCTGTTTTTT.

The chain couples TRBV12-3 or TRBV12-4 to TRBJ1-2; 9 bases are shared with TRBD1. V lost 6 bases and J lost 7; bases outside the gene matches: 9. The CDR3 runs 14 residues. The DNA of the CDR3 is TGTGCCAGCAGCAAGTTGGGACAGGGATCTGGCTACACCTTC. Translated, it gives CASSKLGQGSGYTF.

V and J are TRBV20-1 and TRBJ2-1; a possible D gene is TRBD1 (5 bases). Germline values: CDR1 DFQATT, CDR2 SNEGSKA (reference sequence). CDR3 size: 13 residues. Trimming removed 2 bases at V and 6 bases at J, with 11 bases between. CDR3 amino acids: CSARTAGFNEQFF. The CDR3 DNA reads as TGCAGTGCTAGAACCGCAGGGTTCAATGAGCAGTTCTTC.

This clonotype was counted a few times. The chain is built from TRBV20-1 and TRBJ2-3; tentatively, D is TRBD1 or TRBD2 (5 bases each). This CDR3 region has 15 residues. The germline V gene has CDR1 DFQATT and CDR2 SNEGSKA (reference sequence). V lost 3 bases and J 1 base, leaving 14 bases between the germline ends. DNA for the CDR3: TGCAGTGCTAGTACCGGGGCTGTGGGCACAGATACGCAGTATTTT. Translating it yields CSASTGAVGTDTQYF.

This chain uses TRBV10-1 with TRBJ2-3, with D unresolved. The germline V gene encodes CDR1 WNHNN and CDR2 SYGVQD (reference sequence). There are 14 residues in the CDR3. Trimming pared 4 bases from V and 2 bases from J, leaving 10 bases between. CDR3 sequence (DNA): TGCGCCAGCAGTGGCCGGCTAGACACAGATACGCAGTATTTT. As protein: CASSGRLDTDTQYF.

Only a few counts were recorded for this clonotype. This chain connects TRBV27 to TRBJ2-7; the D gene is possibly TRBD1 (5 bases). V dropped 3 bases and J dropped 6 bases, with 12 bases sitting between them. The CDR3 covers 13 residues. The germline V gene has CDR1 MNHEY and CDR2 SMNVEV (reference sequence). The CDR3 DNA reads as TGTGCCAGCAGTTTCTCACTGCAGGGCGAGCAGTACTTC. Translated: CASSFSLQGEQYF.

The chain joins TRBV12-3 or TRBV12-4 to TRBJ2-5, with D uncertain. This CDR3 comprises 13 residues. V lost 6 bases, J lost 9 bases, and 17 bases lay in between. The CDR3 loop reads CASSPQSMFAQYF. CDR3 bases: TGTGCCAGCAGCCCCCAGTCAATGTTCGCCCAGTACTTC.

A word on this clonotype: A much larger clone differs from this one at a single base, so this may be a read error. The gene calls are TRBV3-1 and TRBJ2-1; TRBD2 matches 7 bases. In germline, CDR1 is LGHDT, CDR2 YNNKEL (reference sequence). The CDR3 spans 14 residues. CDR3 residues: CASNQAGTTNEQFF. Written as DNA, the CDR3 is TGTGCCAGCAACCAAGCCGGGACTACCAATGAGCAGTTCTTC.

This clonotype was counted at least ten times. The CDR3 sequence is CASSSAGSETQYF. The CDR3 nucleotides read TGTGCCAGCAGTTCCGCAGGGTCGGAGACCCAGTACTTC. The chain has TRBV12-3 or TRBV12-4 and TRBJ2-5; D possibly corresponds to TRBD1 (5 bases). The germline V and J ends were trimmed by 4 bases and 5 bases, with 11 bases remaining between them. This CDR3 comprises 13 residues.

This clonotype was seen at least ten times. The CDR3 loop is CSASPPGIFYNEQFF. DNA of the CDR3: TGCAGTGCTAGTCCGCCAGGGATTTTCTACAATGAGCAGTTCTTC. The chain joins TRBV20-1 to TRBJ2-1; a weak D match, TRBD1 (5 bases). Deletions cut 3 bases from V and 3 bases from J, with 15 bases between. Germline V CDR1 and CDR2: DFQATT, SNEGSKA (reference sequence). The length of the CDR3 is 15 residues.

The chain links TRBV7-8 to TRBJ2-2; TRBD2 matches 7 bases. J gave up 1 base and V 0 bases, and 5 bases lay outside the gene matches. CDR1 SGHVS and CDR2 FQNEAQ come from the germline V gene. The CDR3 has 17 amino acids. CDR3 in amino acids: CASSLAHQRGNTGELFF. CDR3 coding DNA: TGTGCCAGCAGCTTAGCCCATCAGCGGGGGAACACCGGGGAGCTGTTTTTT.

This clonotype was found many times. The chain recombines TRBV7-3 with TRBJ2-1, with 11 bases fitting TRBD2. Germline values: CDR1 SGHTA, CDR2 FQGTGA. The CDR3 is made up of 16 amino acids. V was clipped by 1 base and J by 6 bases; unmatched bases: 5. The CDR3 is CASSLIPSGGPNEQFF. The CDR3 nucleotides read TGTGCCAGCAGCTTAATTCCTAGCGGGGGGCCCAATGAGCAGTTCTTC.

As to this clonotype: One junction end does not reproduce the germline sequence, and a read error may be involved. The V and J genes are TRBV18 and TRBJ1-4, with TRBD1 matching over 7 bases. CDR1 is KGHSH and CDR2 is LQKENI in the germline V gene. This CDR3 region has 14 residues. Here the CDR3 reads CAGSPGGTNEKLFF. CDR3 sequence (DNA): TGTGCCGGCTCACCAGGGGGAACTAATGAAAAACTGTTTTTT.

This clonotype showed up many times. The V call is TRBV7-9, the J call TRBJ2-5, with TRBD2 identical over 10 bases. Unmatched junction bases numbered 6, after V lost 6 bases and J lost 5 bases. Germline V lookup: CDR1 SEHNR, CDR2 FQNEAQ (reference sequence). The CDR3 sequence is 14 residues long. The CDR3 DNA follows: TGTGCCAGCAGTCCAAGCGGGGGGGTTGAGACCCAGTACTTC. It encodes CASSPSGGVETQYF.

This clonotype was observed at least ten times. V usage is TRBV12-3 or TRBV12-4 and J usage is TRBJ1-2, with D perhaps TRBD1 (5 bases). The CDR3 spans 15 residues. Trimming shortened V by 5 bases and J by 1 base, and 14 bases separated the two germline ends. DNA of the CDR3: TGTGCCAGCAGTCAGAATAACAGGTTTAACTATGGCTACACCTTC. Amino acids: CASSQNNRFNYGYTF.

This clonotype has only a few counts. The chain employs TRBV20-1 and TRBJ2-7; 9 positions agree with TRBD2. Losses at the gene ends were 6 bases for V and 5 bases for J; bases not matched to a gene: 5. CDR1 DFQATT and CDR2 SNEGSKA come from the germline V gene (reference sequence). This CDR3 has 12 residues. The DNA for the CDR3 is TGCAGTGCCCCGCGGGGGGGTGACGAGCAGTACTTC. Translating gives CSAPRGGDEQYF.

About this clonotype: A much larger clone lies one base from this, so it may be a read error. Given the absence of the conserved phenylalanine or tryptophan at the CDR3 end, a read error is likely. J is TRBJ2-7 and V is TRBV7-6; no clear D gene. This CDR3 is 16 amino acids long. Germline lookup yields CDR1 SGHVS and CDR2 FNYEAQ. The V and J ends lost 4 bases and 1 base respectively, with 17 bases between them. CDR3 nucleotide sequence: TGTGCCAGCAGCTCTCAATACATGGGCCAATCCTACGAGCAGTACTCC. This translates into CASSSQYMGQSYEQYS.

The chain has TRBV4-1 and TRBJ2-3; TRBD1 aligns across 7 bases. V lost 0 bases to trimming and J lost 0 bases; unmatched junction nucleotides: 6. This CDR3 spans 17 amino acids. The V gene's germline CDR1 is MGHRA and CDR2 YSYEKL. Written as DNA, the CDR3 is TGCGCCAGCAGCCAAGACCCGACAGGGTTTAGCACAGATACGCAGTATTTT. This sequence encodes CASSQDPTGFSTDTQYF.